This is a list of T cell receptor beta chains from one sample in a study of response to subunit inactivated influenza vaccine. TCRdb called the RT-PCR reads again in MiXCR, with one record for every CDR3 protein. Here the sample spans approximately 530,000 distinct CDR3 sequences, 7.5% to 8.5% being singletons. This specimen consisted of PBMCs from blood, obtained 23 months after vaccination. The receptors shown here come from a man between 50 and 75 years old who received an inactivated influenza vaccine. CDR3s include the opening cysteine and the closing phenylalanine or tryptophan. Fields, in order: J gene, D gene, V gene, clone size, CDR3 DNA, CDR3 protein. The D gene is left open where the match is weak. Clone sizes are given selectively: once, few, many, or a class where the clone is expanded.

j_gene: TRBJ1-5; d_gene: TRBD1; v_gene: TRBV20-1; abundance: .; CDR3nt: TGCAGTGCCAGGGGGACAGGCCATAGCAATCAGCCCCAGCATTTT; CDR3aa: CSARGTGHSNQPQHF
j_gene: TRBJ1-1; d_gene: .; v_gene: TRBV4-1; abundance: few; CDR3nt: TGCGCCAGCAGCCAGACAGGTTCTCCGGTGGCTGAAGCTTTCTTT; CDR3aa: CASSQTGSPVAEAFF
j_gene: TRBJ1-5; d_gene: TRBD1; v_gene: TRBV6-2/TRBV6-3; abundance: few; CDR3nt: TGTGCCAGCAGTTTCCCGGGACAGGGGGCGAGGTTCGGTCAGCCCCAGCATTTT; CDR3aa: CASSFPGQGARFGQPQHF
j_gene: TRBJ2-7; d_gene: .; v_gene: TRBV5-1; abundance: few; CDR3nt: TGCGCCAGCAGCTTGGACGCCTCGGGACACGTCTACTACGAGCAGTACTTC; CDR3aa: CASSLDASGHVYYEQYF
j_gene: TRBJ1-2; d_gene: .; v_gene: TRBV9; abundance: many; CDR3nt: TGTGCCAGCAGCGAAGTGGGGGGAGGAGGCTACACCTTC; CDR3aa: CASSEVGGGGYTF
j_gene: TRBJ1-4; d_gene: .; v_gene: TRBV7-6; abundance: .; CDR3nt: TGTGCCAGCAGCTTAGCGCCTTCTAATGAAAAACTGTTTTTT; CDR3aa: CASSLAPSNEKLFF
j_gene: TRBJ2-1; d_gene: TRBD2; v_gene: TRBV4-1; abundance: few; CDR3nt: TGCGCCAGCAGCCGGACTAGCGGGGGCGGGAGTGAGCAGTTCTTC; CDR3aa: CASSRTSGGGSEQFF
j_gene: TRBJ2-2; d_gene: .; v_gene: TRBV7-7; abundance: few; CDR3nt: TGTGCTAGCAGCTACCGGGACGGCACCGGGGAGCTGTTTTTT; CDR3aa: CASSYRDGTGELFF
j_gene: TRBJ1-1; d_gene: TRBD1; v_gene: TRBV20-1; abundance: .; CDR3nt: TGCAGTGCTAGAGGGGACAGGGGGAAGGGGAACACTGAAGCTTTCTTT; CDR3aa: CSARGDRGKGNTEAFF
j_gene: TRBJ2-1; d_gene: .; v_gene: TRBV20-1; abundance: few; CDR3nt: TGCAGTGCTAGAGGCCCGGGATGGGACTACAATGAGCAGTTCTTC; CDR3aa: CSARGPGWDYNEQFF
j_gene: TRBJ1-2; d_gene: .; v_gene: TRBV5-1; abundance: many; CDR3nt: TGCGCCAGCAGCTTGGATACGGGACGCGGCTACACCTTC; CDR3aa: CASSLDTGRGYTF
j_gene: TRBJ2-2; d_gene: .; v_gene: TRBV12-3/TRBV12-4; abundance: few; CDR3nt: TGTGCCAGCAGTCAGGGTCCTACCCGGAACACCGGGGAGCTGTTTTTT; CDR3aa: CASSQGPTRNTGELFF
j_gene: TRBJ1-4; d_gene: .; v_gene: TRBV5-1; abundance: few; CDR3nt: TGCGCCAGCAGCTCCAATCAGGGGAGTAATGAAAAACTGTTTTTT; CDR3aa: CASSSNQGSNEKLFF
j_gene: TRBJ2-7; d_gene: TRBD2; v_gene: TRBV28; abundance: .; CDR3nt: TGTGCCAGCTGGCCTAGCGGGAGTACTTCGTCCTACGAGCAGTACTTC; CDR3aa: CASWPSGSTSSYEQYF
j_gene: TRBJ2-1; d_gene: TRBD2; v_gene: TRBV20-1; abundance: few; CDR3nt: TGCAGTGCTAGAGTAGGGGGGTTGGCGGGAGGGCGCTACAATGAGCAGTTCTTC; CDR3aa: CSARVGGLAGGRYNEQFF
j_gene: TRBJ2-3; d_gene: TRBD1; v_gene: TRBV12-3/TRBV12-4; abundance: many; CDR3nt: TGTGCCAGCAGCCAAGGGGACAGCTTAAGCACAGATACGCAGTATTTT; CDR3aa: CASSQGDSLSTDTQYF
j_gene: TRBJ2-3; d_gene: .; v_gene: TRBV4-1; abundance: many; CDR3nt: TGCGCCAGCAGCCAGACCGGGACCCACCCCGATACGCAGTATTTT; CDR3aa: CASSQTGTHPDTQYF
j_gene: TRBJ1-1; d_gene: TRBD1; v_gene: TRBV19; abundance: .; CDR3nt: TGTGCCAGTAGGACAAGACAGGGGGCGGGTACTGAAGCTTTCTTT; CDR3aa: CASRTRQGAGTEAFF
j_gene: TRBJ2-2; d_gene: .; v_gene: TRBV20-1; abundance: .; CDR3nt: TGCAGTGCTAGGGCGGCTTTGGGCGGGGAGCTGTTTTTT; CDR3aa: CSARAALGGELFF
j_gene: TRBJ2-1; d_gene: .; v_gene: TRBV5-1; abundance: .; CDR3nt: TGCGCCAGCAGCTTGGGCCGGGCCGATGAGCAGTTCTTC; CDR3aa: CASSLGRADEQFF
j_gene: TRBJ1-1; d_gene: TRBD1; v_gene: TRBV29-1; abundance: many; CDR3nt: TGCACCGTATTCGACAGGGGGAACACTGAAGCTTTCTTT; CDR3aa: CTVFDRGNTEAFF
j_gene: TRBJ2-1; d_gene: TRBD1; v_gene: TRBV4-2; abundance: .; CDR3nt: TGTGCCAGCAGCCAAATCGGACAGGCCTACAATGAGCAGTTCTTC; CDR3aa: CASSQIGQAYNEQFF
j_gene: TRBJ2-1; d_gene: .; v_gene: TRBV6-5; abundance: few; CDR3nt: TGTGCCAGCAGATCCTCCCTTAGCGTCCCCTATCAGTTCTTC; CDR3aa: CASRSSLSVPYQFF
j_gene: TRBJ1-3; d_gene: TRBD1; v_gene: TRBV12-3/TRBV12-4; abundance: .; CDR3nt: TGTGCCAGCAGTCAGGGGGCTTACACCATATATTTT; CDR3aa: CASSQGAYTIYF
j_gene: TRBJ2-7; d_gene: TRBD2; v_gene: TRBV27; abundance: few; CDR3nt: TGTGCCAGCAGTTCGGTTGGGACTAGCGGACCCTACGAGCAGTACTTC; CDR3aa: CASSSVGTSGPYEQYF
j_gene: TRBJ2-1; d_gene: TRBD2; v_gene: TRBV4-2; abundance: .; CDR3nt: TGTGCCAGCGGGCTAGCGGGGGGCAGTTCCTACAATGAGCAGTTCTTC; CDR3aa: CASGLAGGSSYNEQFF
j_gene: TRBJ1-5; d_gene: .; v_gene: TRBV29-1; abundance: few; CDR3nt: TGCAGCGTTGTTGAGGGGAATCAGCCCCAGCATTTT; CDR3aa: CSVVEGNQPQHF
j_gene: TRBJ2-6; d_gene: TRBD1; v_gene: TRBV20-1; abundance: many; CDR3nt: TGCAGTGCTAGAAAGACAGGGACTGGGGCCAACGTCCTGACTTTC; CDR3aa: CSARKTGTGANVLTF
j_gene: TRBJ2-7; d_gene: TRBD1; v_gene: TRBV4-2; abundance: many; CDR3nt: TGTGCCAGCAGCCTTTTCACCGGGACAGAGTGGCAGTACTTC; CDR3aa: CASSLFTGTEWQYF
j_gene: TRBJ2-2; d_gene: .; v_gene: TRBV20-1; abundance: few; CDR3nt: TGCAGTGCCCGCTCGTGGGACGCCGGGGAGCTGTTTTTT; CDR3aa: CSARSWDAGELFF
j_gene: TRBJ1-1; d_gene: .; v_gene: TRBV28; abundance: .; CDR3nt: TGTGCCAGCAGTTTTCTAGGGGTCGCTGAAGCTTTCTTT; CDR3aa: CASSFLGVAEAFF
j_gene: TRBJ1-2; d_gene: .; v_gene: TRBV19; abundance: .; CDR3nt: TGTGCCAGTAGTGTATCGGGGGCAGCTAACTATGGCTACACCTTC; CDR3aa: CASSVSGAANYGYTF
j_gene: TRBJ1-4; d_gene: .; v_gene: TRBV20-1; abundance: many; CDR3nt: TGCAGTGCAACCCCGGGGACTCGGGAAAAACTGTTTTTT; CDR3aa: CSATPGTREKLFF